One sample yielded the 8 T cell receptor beta chains listed below, sequenced in a study of human T cells and chemical hapten exposure. TCRdb recomputed calls from the RACE reads with MiXCR, one row per CDR3 protein. This sample has approximately 120,000 distinct CDR3 sequences, with less than 10% found just once. Time point specified: patch test 2, 6 weeks after DPC sensitization. Indicated treatment: therapeutic diphenylcyclopropenone sensitization with weekly scalp DPC. This sample comprised whole blood, obtained in connection with sensitization to the hapten diphenylcyclopropenone (DPC). These receptors came from a woman in her forties with alopecia areata. Some clones in this sample may be carry-over from other donors' samples.

This clonotype occurred many times. This chain links TRBV6-2 or TRBV6-3 with TRBJ2-3; the D gene is possibly TRBD1 (5 bases). Germline CDR1 is MNHEY and CDR2 is SVGEGT. V shed 10 bases and J shed 1 base, with 18 bases lying between them. The CDR3 sequence is 15 residues long. The CDR3 loop is CAIDSWGGRTDTQYF. In DNA, the CDR3 is TGTGCCATCGATTCCTGGGGCGGACGCACAGATACGCAGTATTTT.

CDR3 loop: CASSPRTSGKETQYF. The CDR3 bases are TGTGCCAGCAGTCCAAGGACTAGCGGTAAAGAGACCCAGTACTTC. J is TRBJ2-5 and V is TRBV12-3 or TRBV12-4, with 10 bases lining up with TRBD2. V was clipped by 5 bases and J by 3 bases; unmatched bases: 6. CDR3 size: 15 residues.

The genes are TRBV29-1 and TRBJ2-1; D gene ambiguous. The germline CDR1 and CDR2 sequences are SQVTM and ANQGSEA. Trimming shortened V by 4 bases and J by 4 bases, and 20 bases separated the two germline ends. This CDR3 contains 16 residues. The CDR3 here is CSVVGRIAFGYNEQFF. In DNA form, the CDR3 reads TGCAGCGTTGTCGGCCGCATCGCATTTGGGTACAATGAGCAGTTCTTC.

This clonotype was observed at least ten times. This sequence joins TRBV19 and TRBJ1-5, with D possibly matching TRBD1 (5 bases). Looked up from germline, CDR1 is LNHDA and CDR2 is SQIVND (reference sequence). The V end was cut by 5 bases, the J end by 7 bases, with 15 bases between. The length of the CDR3 is 14 residues. The CDR3 DNA reads TGTGCCAGTAGTCCCTCCCGGCAGGGCCAGCCCCAGCATTTT. Protein: CASSPSRQGQPQHF.

This clonotype has a count of ten or more. V usage is TRBV7-2 and J usage is TRBJ2-3; 8 positions agree with TRBD2. The V and J ends lost 5 bases and 4 bases, in that order; junction bases with no gene match: 11. The V gene's germline CDR1 is SGHTA and CDR2 FQGNSA. The CDR3 is 16 residues long. In DNA form, the CDR3 reads TGTGCCAGCAGCACTCGGTTCCGAGCGGGGGCAGATACGCAGTATTTT. This codes for CASSTRFRAGADTQYF.

V gene TRBV11-2 combines with J gene TRBJ2-1; 10 bases match TRBD2. The CDR3 is made up of 16 amino acids. Unmatched junction bases numbered 11, after V lost 6 bases and J lost 6 bases. CDR1 is SGHAT, CDR2 FQNNGV, per germline. This CDR3 is CASRQAKRGGGNEQFF. In DNA form, the CDR3 reads TGTGCCAGCAGGCAAGCCAAGCGGGGGGGCGGCAATGAGCAGTTCTTC.

The table lists this clonotype with many counts. An end of the junction differs from the germline gene, which may be a read error. The chain links TRBV4-2 to TRBJ1-3; D is perhaps TRBD1 (5 bases). This CDR3 comprises 18 residues. CDR1 and CDR2 (germline): LGHNA, YNFKEQ. The chain's CDR3 is CAGSQEGTRRNSGNTIYF. CDR3 in DNA: TGTGCCGGCAGCCAAGAGGGGACCCGTAGAAACTCTGGAAACACCATATATTTT.

Worth noting for this clonotype: Possible read error: a much larger clone is one base away. This is likely a read error, given that the CDR3 carries no conserved phenylalanine or tryptophan at its end. V gene TRBV27 combines with J gene TRBJ2-3, with a weak D call TRBD2 (5 bases). The CDR3 totals 14 residues. Trimming removed 3 bases from V and 4 bases from J, with 11 bases in between. In germline, CDR1 is MNHEY, CDR2 SMNVEV (reference sequence). The CDR3, as DNA: TGTGCCAGCAGTTTCTCGCGGGTCGCAGATACGCAGTATTCT. Amino acids: CASSFSRVADTQYS.